This T cell receptor beta chain was retrieved from a study of blood T cell repertoires in COVID-19. Study-level information: Sources were T cells, B-cell-depleted T cells, or PBMCs; the material itself was cDNA or gDNA.

For this clone: At one end, the junction sequence differs from germline, possibly due to a read error.

The table came from immunoSEQ multiplex PCR; TCRdb's copy has only in-frame clones and leaves some out. The sample holds 45,000 to 70,000 clones; around four fifths are singletons and the top ten take approximately 12%. The CDR3 extends over 13 amino acids. Germline CDR1 is MNHNY and CDR2 is SVGAGI (reference sequence). The receptor was derived from a woman older than 75 with acute or convalescent COVID-19. The sequencing input was peripheral blood. The chain links TRBV6-6 to TRBJ1-2; D unresolved. The CDR3 bases are TGTGCCAGCAGTTACCCCGCCGGAGGGAGTACCTTCTTC. Encoded protein: CASSYPAGGSTFF.